This T cell receptor beta chain was observed in a study of CD8 T cells in ankylosing spondylitis. This clonotype was seen repeatedly, ten times or more. As yet, its antigen is unknown. Points from the study as a whole: Made up of fewer than 10 highly homologous variants, a TCR beta motif appeared characteristic of ankylosing spondylitis blood.

Germline V gene data show CDR1 as SGHRS and CDR2 as YFSETQ. There are 14 residues in the CDR3. Deletions cut 7 bases from V and 4 bases from J, with 15 bases between. For TCR beta, libraries came from quantitative 5'-RACE with molecular barcodes. TCRdb passed the 5' RACE reads through MiXCR, listing each CDR3 protein once. Among about 440,000 distinct CDR3 sequences listed, about 15% were seen once. The clonotype comes from a male donor with ankylosing spondylitis. Input material: blood, either unsorted or a sorted T cell fraction (not recorded which). The chain is built from TRBV5-1 and TRBJ1-5; D possibly corresponds to TRBD1 (6 bases). CDR3 in DNA: TGCGCCAGCGCCAAGGGGGGCCCTAATCAGCCCCAGCATTTT. Its translation: CASAKGGPNQPQHF.